These 6 T cell receptor beta chains were sequenced from one sample in a study of shared clonotypes between healthy human individuals. The naive CD8 fraction comprised CD45RO-negative cells positively selected for CCR7 and excluded terminally differentiated effector memory CD45RA+ cells. Assay: immunoSEQ multiplex PCR; the TCRdb copy retains only in-frame clones and omits some. This table has some 2,000,000 clones, over 85% appearing once. Sequenced input: naive CD8+ T cells sorted from blood. The receptors here all came from a man between 18 and 29 years old in good health.

This chain joins TRBV7-2 and TRBJ1-1, with D perhaps TRBD1 (5 bases). Germline V gene data show CDR1 as SGHTA and CDR2 as FQGNSA. V lost 5 bases, J lost 5 bases, and 9 bases lay in between. The CDR3 spans 12 residues. CDR3 residues: CASSHRSTEAFF. In DNA, the CDR3 is TGTGCCAGCAGCCACAGGAGTACTGAAGCTTTCTTT.

CDR3 bases: TGTGCCAGCAGGCCCCGACGACAGGGTCACGGGGCCAACGTCCTGACTTTC. Protein product: CASRPRRQGHGANVLTF. The chain combines TRBV11-2 with TRBJ2-6; 7 bases agree with TRBD1. CDR3 size: 17 residues. Germline V lookup: CDR1 SGHAT, CDR2 FQNNGV. V dropped 6 bases and J dropped 4; count of bases not matched to a gene: 12.

This chain joins TRBV4-1 and TRBJ2-7; D gene unclear. This CDR3 contains 13 residues. V was shortened by 2 bases and J by 2 bases, with 7 bases between the two germline ends. Germline V gene data show CDR1 as MGHRA and CDR2 as YSYEKL. The CDR3 reads CASSQTRTYEQYF. The CDR3, as DNA: TGCGCCAGCAGCCAAACAAGGACCTACGAGCAGTACTTC.

This rearrangement joins TRBV19 to TRBJ1-1; a possible D gene is TRBD1 (5 bases). The CDR3 runs 15 residues. The germline CDR1 and CDR2 sequences are LNHDA and SQIVND (reference sequence). Trimming took 4 bases from V and 3 from J, leaving 15 bases between them. DNA for the CDR3: TGTGCCAGTAGTACACAGGAAGGGCATTACACTGAAGCTTTCTTT. Translating gives CASSTQEGHYTEAFF. The full variable domain, completed using reference TRBV19 and TRBJ1-1, is DGGITQSPKYLFRKEGQNVTLSCEQNLNHDAMYWYRQDPGQGLRLIYYSQIVNDFQKGDIAEGYSVSREKKESFPLTVTSAQKNPTAFYLCASSTQEGHYTEAFFGQGTRLTVV.

The chain is built from TRBV6-5 and TRBJ2-5; D may be TRBD1 (5 bases). This CDR3 comprises 14 residues. V was shortened by 1 base and J by 2 bases, with 8 bases between the two germline ends. The germline gives CDR1 MNHEY, CDR2 SVGAGI. The CDR3 is CASSYYAGQETQYF. CDR3 nucleotides: TGTGCCAGCAGTTACTATGCAGGGCAAGAGACCCAGTACTTC.

The rearrangement joins TRBV6-5 to TRBJ2-3; D could derive from TRBD1 or TRBD2 (6 bases each). The germline V gene has CDR1 MNHEY and CDR2 SVGAGI. CDR3 length: 15 amino acids. Trimming removed 6 bases at V and 5 bases at J, with 18 bases between. The CDR3 coding sequence is TGTGCCAGCAGCCGAGGGGGAGGTAGTGGAGATACGCAGTATTTT. This gives the protein CASSRGGGSGDTQYF.